What follows are 18 T cell receptor beta chains derived from one specimen sequenced in a study of T cells after yellow fever vaccination. TCRdb processed the 5' RACE reads anew with MiXCR; each CDR3 protein has one entry. This table has some 320,000 distinct CDR3 sequences, about 10% appearing once. The source material was CD4+ T cells sorted from PBMCs, sampled 5 days after the yellow fever booster vaccination. The origin of the receptors is a man between 18 and 29 years old who received the YFV17D yellow fever vaccine.

This clonotype showed up just a few times. V is TRBV2 and J is TRBJ2-1; the match to TRBD2 covers 7 bases. The V gene's germline CDR1 is SNHLY and CDR2 FYNNEI. This CDR3 has 13 residues. V dropped 7 bases and J dropped 8; count of bases not matched to a gene: 8. The CDR3 nucleotides read TGTGCCAGCAAAGCGGGGATGGGCTATGAGCAGTTCTTC. Its translation is CASKAGMGYEQFF.

This clonotype occurred a few times. The chain has TRBV5-6 and TRBJ1-2, with TRBD1 as a possible D gene (5 bases). Germline V gene lookup returns CDR1 SGHDT and CDR2 YYEEEE. V was cut by 0 bases and J by 0 bases, with 12 bases left in between. The CDR3 loop spans 16 amino acids. CDR3 amino acids: CASSLAGTEPNYGYTF. The CDR3 DNA reads TGTGCCAGCAGCTTGGCTGGGACCGAGCCTAACTATGGCTACACCTTC.

This clonotype turned up a few times. This chain uses TRBV3-2 with TRBJ2-5; the table's D call of TRBD2 was not tested on the DNA. TRBV3-2 is designated a pseudogene. The length of the CDR3 is 16 residues. CDR3 sequence: CASFPLEENWRETQYF. CDR3 coding DNA: TGTGCCAGCTTCCCCCTAGAGGAGAATTGGAGGGAGACCCAGTACTTC.

The sample holds many counts of this clonotype. The chain has TRBV7-9 and TRBJ1-1; unclear D gene. Per germline, CDR1 SEHNR and CDR2 FQNEAQ (reference sequence). This CDR3 is built from 13 residues. Trimming pared 5 bases from V and 1 base from J, leaving 8 bases between. CDR3 nucleotides: TGTGCCAGCAGCCCCCGCAGGAACACTGAAGCTTTCTTT. It specifies CASSPRRNTEAFF. The variable domain in full, completed from reference TRBV7-9 and TRBJ1-1, reads DTGVSQNPRHKITKRGQNVTFRCDPISEHNRLYWYRQTLGQGPEFLTYFQNEAQLEKSRLLSDRFSAERPKGSFSTLEIQRTEQGDSAMYLCASSPRRNTEAFFGQGTRLTVV.

This clonotype was picked up a small number of times. The rearrangement links TRBV3-1 to TRBJ1-4; weak D call: TRBD1 (6 bases). The germline V gene encodes CDR1 LGHDT and CDR2 YNNKEL (reference sequence). The CDR3 covers 15 residues. V shed 0 bases and J shed 8 bases, with 13 bases lying between them. The CDR3 spells CASSQDWGAQEKLFF. The DNA of the CDR3 is TGTGCCAGCAGCCAAGATTGGGGGGCGCAGGAAAAACTGTTTTTT.

This clonotype was seen more than once but under ten times. This chain connects TRBV24-1 to TRBJ1-5; 7 nucleotides line up with TRBD1. V lost 7 bases and J lost 4; bases outside the gene matches: 0. CDR1 is KGHDR, CDR2 SFDVKD, per germline. This CDR3 region has 12 residues. CDR3 nucleotide sequence: TGTGCCACCAGGGGACAGAATCAGCCCCAGCATTTT. As protein: CATRGQNQPQHF.

The rearrangement uses TRBV27 and TRBJ2-5; D possibly corresponds to TRBD1 (6 bases). The CDR3 is made up of 15 amino acids. V shed 5 bases and J shed 5 bases, with 18 bases lying between them. Germline loops: CDR1 MNHEY, CDR2 SMNVEV (reference sequence). DNA of the CDR3: TGTGCCAGCAGTGTAGAGACAGGACCGCGGGAGACCCAGTACTTC. Its translation is CASSVETGPRETQYF.

This clonotype was counted many times. V and J are TRBV6-2 or TRBV6-3 and TRBJ2-7; the D gene is possibly TRBD1 (5 bases). CDR1 is MNHEY, CDR2 SVGEGT, per germline. This CDR3 is 12 amino acids long. Trimming left V 5 bases short and J 1 base short, with 6 bases between. The CDR3 nucleotides read TGTGCCAGCAGTGACAGTTCCTACGAGCAGTACTTC. Translating gives CASSDSSYEQYF.

The V call is TRBV7-2, the J call TRBJ2-3, with D perhaps matching TRBD1 (5 bases). Germline V gene sequence: CDR1 SGHTA, CDR2 FQGNSA. CDR3 length equals 16 residues. V lost 6 bases and J 1 base, leaving 17 bases between the germline ends. CDR3 nucleotides: TGTGCCAGCAGGCCCCTCATGGGCAGGGGCACAGATACGCAGTATTTT. Translated: CASRPLMGRGTDTQYF.

This clonotype has more than one count but fewer than ten. The V and J genes are TRBV7-2 and TRBJ1-1; D is uncertain. Germline-derived CDR1 and CDR2 are SGHTA and FQGNSA. V was trimmed by 8 bases and J by 0 bases, leaving 13 bases between them. The CDR3 totals 14 residues. This CDR3 is CASGKGGLNTEAFF. For the CDR3, the DNA is TGTGCCAGCGGGAAAGGAGGATTGAACACTGAAGCTTTCTTT. Full variable domain (remainder filled in from reference TRBV7-2 and TRBJ1-1): GAGVSQSPSNKVTEKGKDVELRCDPISGHTALYWYRQSLGQGLEFLIYFQGNSAPDKSGLPSDRFSAERTGGSVSTLTIQRTQQEDSAVYLCASGKGGLNTEAFFGQGTRLTVV.

The chain has TRBV11-2 and TRBJ2-5, with 7 bases fitting TRBD1. The CDR3 length is 15 residues. Losses at the gene ends were 0 bases for V and 5 bases for J; bases not matched to a gene: 6. In germline, CDR1 is SGHAT, CDR2 FQNNGV. CDR3 protein: CASSLDRQGGETQYF. DNA of the CDR3: TGTGCCAGCAGCTTAGATCGTCAAGGGGGCGAGACCCAGTACTTC.

This chain joins TRBV11-1 and TRBJ2-3, with D possibly being TRBD2 (5 bases). V lost 2 bases to trimming and J lost 2 bases, with 11 bases between them. The CDR3 extends over 15 amino acids. Germline V CDR1 and CDR2: SGHAT, FQDESV (reference sequence). CDR3 loop: CASSLSGPTTDTQYF. The DNA of the CDR3 is TGTGCCAGCAGCTTAAGCGGACCAACCACAGATACGCAGTATTTT.

This clonotype was picked up many times. The rearrangement uses TRBV3-1 and TRBJ2-2; D remains unclear. V lost 4 bases, J lost 7 bases, and 10 bases lay in between. CDR1 is LGHDT, CDR2 YNNKEL, per germline (reference sequence). This CDR3 region has 13 residues. The DNA for the CDR3 is TGTGCCAGCAGCCGCGGTGGGGACGGGGAGCTGTTTTTT. Encoded protein: CASSRGGDGELFF.

This chain links TRBV10-3 with TRBJ2-3; no firm D call. Germline V lookup: CDR1 ENHRY, CDR2 SYGVKD. CDR3 length: 11 amino acids. The ends were cut back, 8 bases at V and 5 bases at J, with 8 bases in the middle. The CDR3 here is CAIAKRDTQYF. The DNA for the CDR3 is TGTGCCATCGCCAAGAGAGATACGCAGTATTTT.

This clonotype appeared a few times. Here the CDR3 reads CASSQDPGQGSAEAFF. CDR3 bases: TGCGCCAGCAGCCAAGATCCAGGACAGGGGAGCGCTGAAGCTTTCTTT. The chain links TRBV4-1 to TRBJ1-1, with 9 nucleotides matching TRBD1. Germline values: CDR1 MGHRA, CDR2 YSYEKL. The junction had 8 bases not matched to a gene; V was cut back by 0 bases and J by 6 bases. CDR3 length: 16 amino acids.

V is TRBV11-1 and J is TRBJ2-1; TRBD1 aligns across 10 bases. In germline, CDR1 is SGHAT, CDR2 FQDESV (reference sequence). There are 14 residues in the CDR3. With 6 bases clipped from V and 9 bases from J, the junction kept 8 bases outside the gene matches. CDR3 DNA sequence: TGTGCCAGCAGACGGGACAGGGGAGCGGGTGAGCAGTTCTTC. As protein: CASRRDRGAGEQFF. The entire variable domain, with the rest obtained from reference TRBV11-1 and TRBJ2-1, is as follows: EAEVAQSPRYKITEKSQAVAFWCDPISGHATLYWYRQILGQGPELLVQFQDESVVDDSQLPKDRFSAERLKGVDSTLKIQPAELGDSAMYLCASRRDRGAGEQFFGPGTRLTVL.

The chain links TRBV11-1 to TRBJ1-3; possibly TRBD1 for D (5 bases). V shed 8 bases and J shed 7 bases, with 12 bases lying between them. CDR1 and CDR2 (germline): SGHAT, FQDESV (reference sequence). This CDR3 spans 12 amino acids. The CDR3 bases are TGTGCCAGCGGGGGACGGCGGAACACCATATATTTT. Its translation: CASGGRRNTIYF.

This clonotype was observed a few times. V usage is TRBV7-2 and J usage is TRBJ1-2; D not resolved. V lost 0 bases, J lost 7 bases, and 12 bases lay in between. This CDR3 spans 14 amino acids. Germline-derived CDR1 and CDR2 are SGHTA and FQGNSA. Here the CDR3 reads CASSLAIKASGYTF. CDR3 DNA sequence: TGTGCCAGCAGCTTAGCGATCAAAGCGAGTGGCTACACCTTC.